This T cell receptor beta chain was profiled in a study of T cell repertoires in cytomegalovirus infection. The CDR3 sequence is 14 residues long. Losses at the gene ends were 6 bases for V and 2 bases for J; bases not matched to a gene: 7. TCRdb reprocessed the reads via MiXCR and lists one record per CDR3 protein. The profile shows roughly 120,000 distinct CDR3 sequences, 30% to 35% of them singletons. In its sample, this clonotype was seen a few times. Its antigen remains unknown. The specimen was CD8+ T cells from cultured PBMCs, collected from culture after CMV antigen stimulation. This TCR came from a human donor in good health (CMV status not recorded). Some clones in this sample may be carry-over from other donors' samples. This rearrangement joins TRBV12-3 or TRBV12-4 to TRBJ2-7, with 7 nucleotides matching TRBD1. CDR3 loop: CASSHGDRAYEQYF. CDR3 DNA sequence: TGTGCCAGCAGCCACGGGGACAGAGCCTACGAGCAGTACTTC.